This T cell receptor (beta chain) comes out of a study of shared clonotypes between healthy human individuals. This clone was detected once. Its antigen is as yet unknown. Study-level points and caveats: Naive subsets generally had larger estimated richness than memory subsets.

Sequencing used immunoSEQ multiplex PCR; TCRdb keeps in-frame clones, though not all of them. The sample holds 1.5 million to 2.5 million clones, roughly 95% seen once. Germline lookup yields CDR1 LNHNV and CDR2 YYDKDF (reference sequence). This CDR3 contains 15 residues. The V end lost 7 bases, the J end lost 0 bases, and 16 bases lay between the germline ends. Naive-designated CD8 cells lacked CD45RO, were positively enriched for CCR7, and omitted terminally differentiated effector memory CD45RA+ cells. The chain is built from TRBV15 and TRBJ2-7, with D tentatively TRBD2 (6 bases). The specimen was naive CD8+ T cells sorted from blood. The receptor comes from a man between 18 and 29 years old in good health. The CDR3 protein is CATTPRLEGSYEQYF. CDR3 sequence (DNA): TGTGCCACCACCCCCAGGTTGGAGGGCTCCTACGAGCAGTACTTC.